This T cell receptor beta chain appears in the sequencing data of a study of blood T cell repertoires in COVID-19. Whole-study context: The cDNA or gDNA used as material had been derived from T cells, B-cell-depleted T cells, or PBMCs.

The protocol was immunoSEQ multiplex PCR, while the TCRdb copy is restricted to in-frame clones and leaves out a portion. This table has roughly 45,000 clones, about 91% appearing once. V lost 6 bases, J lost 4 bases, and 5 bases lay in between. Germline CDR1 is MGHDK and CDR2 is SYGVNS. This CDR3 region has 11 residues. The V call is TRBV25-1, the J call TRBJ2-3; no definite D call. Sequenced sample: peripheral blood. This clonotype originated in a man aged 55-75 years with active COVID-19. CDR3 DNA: TGTGCCAGCAGAATAGCAGATACGCAGTATTTT. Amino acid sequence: CASRIADTQYF.